This T cell receptor beta chain came from a study of regulatory T cells in long-lasting Graves disease. Study as a whole: Those Graves' patients who were newly diagnosed had been on antithyroid drugs under 3 months.

CDR3 regions were amplified by Arm-PCR using iRepertoire HTBI primers to build TCR beta libraries. In the original analysis: Looking across samples, the authors found approximately 60 TRBV and some 15 TRBJ segments. TCRdb reanalysed the multiplex PCR reads using MiXCR and keeps one entry per CDR3 protein. For this entry, the V and J calls and clone size follow TCRdb and not the study's own pipeline. The sample lists hundreds of thousands of distinct CDR3 sequences; 15% to 20% were seen once. Overall study results and limits: With persistent disease, TRBV28, TRBJ1-2 and TRBJ2-5 were the favored segments.

Time point given: newly diagnosed GD, antithyroid drugs for less than 3 months. Researchers made the TCR library from RNA that was extracted from PBMCs. This clonotype was observed a few times. Antigen: not known. The germline gives CDR1 LNHDA, CDR2 SQIVND (reference sequence). The CDR3 extends over 15 amino acids. V shed 8 bases and J shed 2 bases, with 18 bases lying between them. The sample consisted of peripheral blood mononuclear cells (PBMCs), taken at new diagnosis, from a patient treated with antithyroid drugs. This clonotype was obtained from a female donor with Graves disease. This chain links TRBV19 with TRBJ2-5; D might be TRBD2 (7 bases). The CDR3 region is CASRLGGGVQETQYF. CDR3 bases: TGTGCCAGTCGGTTGGGGGGGGGCGTTCAAGAGACCCAGTACTTC.